Shown below are 13 T cell receptor beta chains from a single sample sequenced in a study of CD4 T cells in relation to SARS-CoV-2 and coronaviruses. TCRdb keeps only in-frame clones here, not all; method: immunoSEQ multiplex PCR. The table has around 25,000 clones, just under 75% seen once. Unexposed donor CD4+ T cells date from about 2011-2018, before the COVID-19 pandemic. Isolation of CD4+ T cells took place after less than 13 days in culture. The antigens for these receptors are not known. Sample: CD4+ T cells from PBMCs, cultured in vitro. The receptors come from a human donor in good health.

This chain links TRBV18 with TRBJ1-1; D may be TRBD1 (5 bases). The CDR3 length is 13 residues. V was trimmed by 3 bases and J by 3 bases, leaving 8 bases between them. Germline V gene sequence: CDR1 KGHSH, CDR2 LQKENI. DNA of the CDR3: TGTGCCAGCTCACCCGGAGGGGACACTGAAGCTTTCTTT. This sequence encodes CASSPGGDTEAFF.

The V gene is TRBV7-2, the J gene TRBJ2-3; D is unresolved. V was cut by 0 bases and J by 0 bases, with 4 bases left in between. The CDR3 is 14 amino acids. Germline V gene sequence: CDR1 SGHTA, CDR2 FQGNSA. The CDR3 coding sequence is TGTGCCAGCAGCTTAGCGTGGAGCACAGATACGCAGTATTTT. This sequence encodes CASSLAWSTDTQYF.

The CDR3 DNA is TGTGCCAGCTCCCGGGCGGGGAACACTGAAGCTTTCTTT. It is translated as CASSRAGNTEAFF. This sequence joins TRBV6-4 and TRBJ1-1; no firm D call. Per the germline V gene, CDR1 is MRHNA and CDR2 is SNTAGT. The V end lost 8 bases, the J end lost 1 base, and 11 bases lay between the germline ends. The CDR3 has 13 residues.

The J gene is TRBJ2-1, the V gene TRBV5-1, with 7 bases aligning to TRBD2. CDR3 length: 14 amino acids. The germline V gene has CDR1 SGHRS and CDR2 YFSETQ. V lost 5 bases, J lost 7 bases, and 9 bases stayed unmatched. The CDR3 region has the DNA TGCGCCAGCAGAGCGGCGGGAGAGTCGAATGAGCAGTTCTTC. Protein: CASRAAGESNEQFF.

The chain is built from TRBV5-1 and TRBJ2-3, with no clear D. V was clipped by 7 bases and J by 2 bases, with 14 bases between them. CDR1 SGHRS and CDR2 YFSETQ come from the germline V gene. The CDR3 totals 14 residues. The CDR3 region is CASSGSLHTDTQYF. For the CDR3, the DNA is TGCGCCAGCTCTGGGTCCCTTCACACAGATACGCAGTATTTT.

The V and J genes are TRBV27 and TRBJ1-2; TRBD1 is a possible D gene (5 bases). Germline loops: CDR1 MNHEY, CDR2 SMNVEV (reference sequence). Trimming stripped 5 bases from V and 0 bases from J, with 13 bases between. CDR3 length: 15 amino acids. CDR3 nucleotides: TGTGCCAGCAGTCCCCGGGACGGCACTAACTATGGCTACACCTTC. Its protein product is CASSPRDGTNYGYTF.

The V call is TRBV14, the J call TRBJ1-4; perhaps TRBD1 as D (5 bases). Trimming took off 4 bases at V and 7 bases at J, with 19 bases between the two ends. The CDR3 totals 16 residues. CDR1 SGHDN and CDR2 FVKESK come from the germline V gene. Here the CDR3 reads CASSRRVSGLAEKLFF. In DNA form, the CDR3 reads TGTGCCAGCAGCCGAAGAGTTTCGGGACTAGCTGAAAAACTGTTTTTT.

The chain joins TRBV4-2 to TRBJ1-2; 7 bases are a match to TRBD1. The CDR3 has 17 residues. CDR1 is LGHNA and CDR2 is YNFKEQ in the germline V gene. The V gene end was trimmed by 1 base and the J gene end by 5 bases; junction bases not matched to a gene: 13. The CDR3 DNA sequence: TGTGCCAGCAGCCAAGTAGGGAGACAGGGAGCAAGTTATGGCTACACCTTC. Translated: CASSQVGRQGASYGYTF.

This clone has more than one count but fewer than ten. The sample contains more than one DNA sequence encoding this CDR3. This sequence joins TRBV7-2 and TRBJ2-7; perhaps TRBD1 as D (6 bases). The germline gives CDR1 SGHTA, CDR2 FQGNSA. Trimming took 4 bases from V and 2 from J, leaving 9 bases between them. The CDR3 length is 13 residues. The CDR3 DNA follows: TGTGCCAGCAGCTCACAGGGCGCCTACGAGCAGTACTTC. Its protein is CASSSQGAYEQYF.

The chain recombines TRBV10-3 with TRBJ2-2, with 7 positions matching TRBD1. Germline loops: CDR1 ENHRY, CDR2 SYGVKD. The CDR3 spans 15 residues. J was trimmed by 0 bases and V by 7 bases; bases with no gene match: 5. CDR3 DNA sequence: TGTGCCATCACCACGGGACAGCCGAACACCGGGGAGCTGTTTTTT. Translation gives CAITTGQPNTGELFF.

This clone was recorded a few times. This rearrangement joins TRBV4-1 to TRBJ2-5; 13 bases are shared with TRBD2. Germline CDR1 reads MGHRA; CDR2 reads YSYEKL. Trimming removed 4 bases from V and 2 bases from J; junction bases left unmatched: 1. This CDR3 region has 15 residues. The CDR3 is CASSLTSGRQETQYF. In nucleotides, the CDR3 is TGCGCCAGCAGCCTGACTAGCGGGAGGCAAGAGACCCAGTACTTC.

The CDR3 DNA reads TGTGCCAGTAGTATACAGGGGGACACTGAAGCTTTCTTT. It specifies CASSIQGDTEAFF. V gene TRBV19 combines with J gene TRBJ1-1; TRBD1 agrees at 7 bases. The germline gives CDR1 LNHDA, CDR2 SQIVND (reference sequence). CDR3 length equals 13 residues. V lost 2 bases and J lost 3; bases outside the gene matches: 0.

This chain uses TRBV7-2 with TRBJ2-1; D might be TRBD2 (6 bases). CDR3 length equals 13 residues. Trimming left V 4 bases short and J 15 bases short, with 19 bases between. Germline V CDR1 and CDR2: SGHTA, FQGNSA. The CDR3, as DNA: TGTGCCAGCAGCTGGGGACGGGCGGGGCTATGGTTCTTC. Protein product: CASSWGRAGLWFF.